The next 23 T cell receptor beta chains were all read from a single sample in a study of blood T cell repertoires in COVID-19 (TCRdb year 2020). The library was built by means of the immunoSEQ multiplex PCR assay. The clones in this table, taken by TCRdb from immuneACCESS, are in-frame only. Not every clone is retained; where verified, under half of the shortfall comes from an unresolved V gene, and the cause of the rest is unknown. In all, the sample holds about 250,000 clones, and approximately 86% of those were seen once. Around 1.7% of the sample goes to the ten largest clones. The material sequenced was peripheral blood. The receptor set was obtained from a woman in her sixties or seventies who had recovered from COVID-19.

The chain couples TRBV11-2 to TRBJ1-3; D not resolved. The CDR3 spans 16 residues. Germline V CDR1 and CDR2: SGHAT, FQNNGV. Trimming left V 1 base short and J 0 bases short, with 10 bases between. As DNA, the CDR3 is TGTGCCAGCAGCTTAGTGCGGGAAAGCTCTGGAAACACCATATATTTT. Translating it yields CASSLVRESSGNTIYF.

The chain recombines TRBV7-2 with TRBJ2-2; 13 bases are shared with TRBD2. CDR1 and CDR2 (germline): SGHTA, FQGNSA. This CDR3 is 16 amino acids long. The V gene end was trimmed by 3 bases and the J gene end by 14 bases; junction bases not matched to a gene: 12. CDR3 bases: TGTGCCAGCAGCTTCACTAGCGGGGGGGCCGAAGGGACCCTGTTTTTT. This codes for CASSFTSGGAEGTLFF.

The chain employs TRBV28 and TRBJ1-6; possibly TRBD1 for D (5 bases). Trimming cost V 7 bases and J 4 bases, with 17 bases left between them. The length of the CDR3 is 16 residues. In germline, CDR1 is MDHEN, CDR2 SYDVKM. This CDR3 reads CASKGVGGAYNSPLHF. The CDR3 DNA is TGTGCCAGCAAGGGTGTGGGGGGAGCGTATAATTCACCCCTCCACTTT. Using reference TRBV28 and TRBJ1-6 for the parts outside the CDR3, the full variable domain is DVKVTQSSRYLVKRTGEKVFLECVQDMDHENMFWYRQDPGLGLRLIYFSYDVKMKEKGDIPEGYSVSREKKERFSLILESASTNQTSMYLCASKGVGGAYNSPLHFGNGTRLTVT.

This chain links TRBV5-8 with TRBJ1-3; D unclear. Germline V gene lookup returns CDR1 SGHTS and CDR2 YDEGEE. V lost 7 bases and J 0 bases, leaving 17 bases between the germline ends. The CDR3 has 16 residues. In DNA form, the CDR3 reads TGTGCCAGCGACTCCTTCACCATGAACTCTGGAAACACCATATATTTT. This gives the protein CASDSFTMNSGNTIYF.

J is TRBJ1-6 and V is TRBV19, with TRBD1 matching over 8 bases. CDR1 LNHDA and CDR2 SQIVND come from the germline V gene (reference sequence). The trim removed 5 bases at V and 0 bases at J, leaving 3 bases unmatched. The CDR3 contains 16 residues. CDR3 DNA: TGTGCCAGTAGTCGACAGGGGAGCTCCTATAATTCACCCCTCCACTTT. This codes for CASSRQGSSYNSPLHF. The complete variable domain, with remaining parts taken from reference TRBV19 and TRBJ1-6, reads DGGITQSPKYLFRKEGQNVTLSCEQNLNHDAMYWYRQDPGQGLRLIYYSQIVNDFQKGDIAEGYSVSREKKESFPLTVTSAQKNPTAFYLCASSRQGSSYNSPLHFGNGTRLTVT.

The J gene is TRBJ1-3, the V gene TRBV28; D unclear. Germline assignment: CDR1 MDHEN and CDR2 SYDVKM. Trimming shortened V by 11 bases and J by 4 bases, and 15 bases separated the two germline ends. The CDR3 spans 13 residues. CDR3 residues: CAYSTGWGNTIYF. In nucleotides, the CDR3 is TGTGCCTACAGCACTGGGTGGGGAAACACCATATATTTT.

The V call is TRBV3-1 (or the pseudogene TRBV3-2), the J call TRBJ2-5, with a weak D call TRBD2 (6 bases). Germline lookup yields CDR1 LGHDT and CDR2 YNNKEL (reference sequence). V was clipped by 6 bases and J by 2 bases, with 19 bases between them. This CDR3 spans 16 amino acids. The CDR3 loop reads CASSRYAGRTQETQYF. The CDR3 nucleotides read TGTGCCAGCAGTCGGTACGCGGGAAGAACGCAAGAGACCCAGTACTTC.

As to this clone: The same CDR3 can be traced to other DNA sequences in this sample. This chain's CDR3 is CASSLLGLQETQYF. The CDR3 bases are TGTGCCAGCAGCTTATTGGGCCTCCAAGAGACCCAGTACTTC. The chain recombines TRBV7-3 with TRBJ2-5; D gene uncertain. The CDR3 has 14 amino acids. The ends were cut back, 2 bases at V and 1 base at J, with 8 bases in the middle. Germline CDR1 SGHTA, CDR2 FQGTGA.

V is TRBV2 and J is TRBJ2-6, with 8 bases aligning to TRBD1. The CDR3 loop spans 16 amino acids. CDR1 is SNHLY and CDR2 is FYNNEI in the germline V gene. Trimming removed 6 bases from V and 0 bases from J; junction bases left unmatched: 4. The CDR3: CASSGQGPSGANVLTF. As DNA, the CDR3 is TGTGCCAGCAGCGGACAGGGCCCCTCTGGGGCCAACGTCCTGACTTTC.

J is TRBJ1-5 and V is TRBV19; no definite D call. Germline CDR1 is LNHDA and CDR2 is SQIVND (reference sequence). The ends were cut back, 1 base at V and 0 bases at J, with 16 bases in the middle. The CDR3 extends over 18 amino acids. As DNA, the CDR3 is TGTGCCAGTAGTATAGCACGAGGGAAGGCGTATAGCAATCAGCCCCAGCATTTT. Translating it yields CASSIARGKAYSNQPQHF.

J is TRBJ2-7 and V is TRBV5-1; a possible D gene is TRBD1 (6 bases). The ends were cut back, 0 bases at V and 0 bases at J, with 13 bases in the middle. CDR1 and CDR2 from the germline V gene are SGHRS and YFSETQ. The CDR3 loop spans 16 amino acids. This CDR3 reads CASSLGGRPSSYEQYF. The CDR3 DNA sequence: TGCGCCAGCAGCTTGGGGGGGCGGCCGAGCTCCTACGAGCAGTACTTC.

This clone turned up a few times. V is TRBV6-5 and J is TRBJ1-2; no clear D. The V gene lost 6 bases and the J gene lost 1 base, with 9 bases spanning the gap. This CDR3 has 13 amino acids. CDR1 is MNHEY, CDR2 SVGAGI, per germline. CDR3 nucleotide sequence: TGTGCCAGCAGGGCTACTATTAACTATGGCTACACCTTC. This gives the protein CASRATINYGYTF.

The chain recombines TRBV5-4 with TRBJ1-6; D gene ambiguous. The CDR3 has 14 amino acids. V lost 2 bases and J lost 4, with 7 bases in between. Per germline, CDR1 SGHNT and CDR2 YYREEE (reference sequence). CDR3 DNA sequence: TGTGCCAGCAGCTTTTTACAGTATAATTCACCCCTCCACTTT. Encoded protein: CASSFLQYNSPLHF.

The CDR3 coding sequence is TGTGCCAGCAGCCCCAGGGCCTCTGGAAACACCATATATTTT. Protein sequence: CASSPRASGNTIYF. V and J are TRBV28 and TRBJ1-3, with a possible D match to TRBD1 (5 bases). Germline V gives CDR1 MDHEN, CDR2 SYDVKM. Trimming cost V 6 bases and J 0 bases, with 9 bases left between them. This CDR3 contains 14 residues.

The chain is built from TRBV7-8 and TRBJ2-5; 12 positions agree with TRBD2. Trimming at V came to 4 bases and at J to 0 bases, leaving 3 bases not matched to a gene. The CDR3 extends over 16 amino acids. Germline CDR1 is SGHVS and CDR2 is FQNEAQ. The CDR3 DNA reads TGTGCCAGCAGCTCCACTAGCGGGGGGTACCAAGAGACCCAGTACTTC. Translated: CASSSTSGGYQETQYF.

The rearrangement uses TRBV21-1 and TRBJ2-7; no DNA check was done on the table's D call, TRBD2. TRBV21-1 is described as a pseudogene. The CDR3 spans 17 residues. CDR3 region: CASSKCRGGAPSGEQYF. The CDR3 DNA sequence: TGTGCCAGCAGCAAGTGTCGTGGCGGGGCTCCATCCGGGGAGCAGTACTTC.

This clone came up once. Other DNA sequences in this sample translate to the same CDR3. The V and J genes are TRBV19 and TRBJ1-5; a possible D gene is TRBD1 (5 bases). The CDR3 contains 13 residues. V was shortened by 4 bases and J by 3 bases, with 7 bases between the two germline ends. Germline CDR1 and CDR2: LNHDA and SQIVND (reference sequence). The CDR3 here is CASSTGFNQPQHF. In DNA form, the CDR3 reads TGTGCCAGTAGTACAGGGTTCAATCAGCCCCAGCATTTT.

This clone was picked up one time. This sequence joins TRBV11-3 and TRBJ1-1; 9 nucleotides agree with TRBD1. J gave up 1 base and V 0 bases, and 6 bases lay outside the gene matches. From germline, CDR1 is SGHNT and CDR2 YENEEA. CDR3 length: 17 amino acids. CDR3 DNA sequence: TGTGCCAGCAGCTTAGAGGGGGGACAGGGCCCGAACACTGAAGCTTTCTTT. Translated, it gives CASSLEGGQGPNTEAFF.

The chain is built from TRBV19 and TRBJ1-2, with a tentative D call TRBD1 (6 bases). Trimming stripped 5 bases from V and 8 bases from J, with 15 bases between. The germline V gene encodes CDR1 LNHDA and CDR2 SQIVND (reference sequence). This CDR3 has 13 amino acids. The CDR3 DNA sequence: TGTGCCAGTAGTCCCACGGGGGGCGCGGGCTACACCTTC. It encodes CASSPTGGAGYTF.

The rearrangement joins TRBV4-3 to TRBJ1-2, with D perhaps TRBD1 (6 bases). Germline V gene data show CDR1 as LGHNA and CDR2 as YSLEER. Deletions cut 0 bases from V and 4 bases from J, with 18 bases between. The length of the CDR3 is 17 residues. CDR3 bases: TGCGCCAGCAGCCAAGATCGGGGGGGGCTGGCTCTCTATGGCTACACCTTC. Its protein product is CASSQDRGGLALYGYTF.

The V call is TRBV10-2, the J call TRBJ2-2; 8 bases fit TRBD2. The CDR3 spans 14 residues. CDR1 WSHSY and CDR2 SAAADI come from the germline V gene. J lost 5 bases, V lost 7 bases, and 6 bases had no gene match. Written as DNA, the CDR3 is TGCGCCAGCAACGAACTAGCGGCAACCGGGGAGCTGTTTTTT. This translates into CASNELAATGELFF.

This chain connects TRBV7-8 to TRBJ1-1; no firm D call. The germline V gene has CDR1 SGHVS and CDR2 FQNEAQ. CDR3 length: 15 amino acids. Trimming took 1 base from V and 0 from J, leaving 9 bases between them. The CDR3 DNA sequence: TGTGCCAGCAGCTTAGGGAGGAATATGAACACTGAAGCTTTCTTT. Translation gives CASSLGRNMNTEAFF.

This chain uses TRBV28 with TRBJ2-7, with D tentatively TRBD1 (5 bases). The V gene lost 6 bases and the J gene lost 1 base, with 16 bases spanning the gap. The CDR3 extends over 15 amino acids. Germline assignment: CDR1 MDHEN and CDR2 SYDVKM. The chain's CDR3 is CASSLSPGQSYEQYF. In DNA form, the CDR3 reads TGTGCCAGCAGCTTGAGTCCCGGACAATCCTACGAGCAGTACTTC.